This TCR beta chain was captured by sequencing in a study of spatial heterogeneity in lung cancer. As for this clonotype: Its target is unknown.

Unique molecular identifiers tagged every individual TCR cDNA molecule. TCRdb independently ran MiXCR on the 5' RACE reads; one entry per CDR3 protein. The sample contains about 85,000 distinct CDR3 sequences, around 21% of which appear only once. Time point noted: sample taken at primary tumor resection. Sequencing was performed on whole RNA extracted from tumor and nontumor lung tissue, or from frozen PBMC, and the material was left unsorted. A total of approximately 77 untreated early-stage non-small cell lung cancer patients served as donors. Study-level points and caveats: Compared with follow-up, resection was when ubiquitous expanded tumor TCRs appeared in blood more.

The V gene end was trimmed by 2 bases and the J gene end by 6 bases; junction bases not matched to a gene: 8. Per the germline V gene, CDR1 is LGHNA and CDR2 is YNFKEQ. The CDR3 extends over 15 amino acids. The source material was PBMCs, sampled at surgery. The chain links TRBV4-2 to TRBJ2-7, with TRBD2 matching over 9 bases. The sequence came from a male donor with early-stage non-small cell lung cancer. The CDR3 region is CASSQQSGGPLEQYF. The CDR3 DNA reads TGTGCCAGCAGCCAACAAAGCGGGGGGCCACTCGAGCAGTACTTC.